A single sample gave rise to the 3 T cell receptor beta chains below, sequenced in a study of CD8 T cells in ankylosing spondylitis. MiXCR was run by TCRdb on the 5' RACE reads, yielding one entry per CDR3 protein. The sample lists more than 250,000 distinct CDR3 sequences; 11% were seen once. Sequenced input: blood, either unsorted or a sorted T cell fraction (not recorded which). The source is a female donor with ankylosing spondylitis or in good health (not recorded which).

This clonotype has a count of ten or more. The rearrangement links TRBV12-3 or TRBV12-4 to TRBJ2-1; no clear D. V lost 6 bases and J lost 0, with 12 bases in between. The CDR3 totals 15 residues. DNA of the CDR3: TGTGCCAGCAGACCCGCTTTGAACTCCTACAATGAGCAGTTCTTC. Its translation: CASRPALNSYNEQFF.

This clonotype has a count of ten or more. The chain employs TRBV29-1 and TRBJ2-5, with TRBD1 matching 11 bases. This CDR3 is built from 14 residues. V shed 6 bases, J shed 5 bases, and the junction held 8 bases outside the gene matches. Germline CDR1 is SQVTM and CDR2 is ANQGSEA. Here the CDR3 reads CSVRDRGAWETQYF. Here the CDR3 DNA reads TGCAGCGTGAGGGACAGGGGGGCGTGGGAGACCCAGTACTTC.

This clonotype has only a few counts. The chain joins TRBV4-2 to TRBJ2-1, with 8 nucleotides matching TRBD2. V gave up 0 bases and J gave up 7 bases; unmatched junction bases: 5. CDR3 size: 15 residues. The germline gives CDR1 LGHNA, CDR2 YNFKEQ. The CDR3 region is CASSQDWSGGNEQFF. CDR3 sequence (DNA): TGTGCCAGCAGCCAAGATTGGAGCGGGGGTAATGAGCAGTTCTTC.